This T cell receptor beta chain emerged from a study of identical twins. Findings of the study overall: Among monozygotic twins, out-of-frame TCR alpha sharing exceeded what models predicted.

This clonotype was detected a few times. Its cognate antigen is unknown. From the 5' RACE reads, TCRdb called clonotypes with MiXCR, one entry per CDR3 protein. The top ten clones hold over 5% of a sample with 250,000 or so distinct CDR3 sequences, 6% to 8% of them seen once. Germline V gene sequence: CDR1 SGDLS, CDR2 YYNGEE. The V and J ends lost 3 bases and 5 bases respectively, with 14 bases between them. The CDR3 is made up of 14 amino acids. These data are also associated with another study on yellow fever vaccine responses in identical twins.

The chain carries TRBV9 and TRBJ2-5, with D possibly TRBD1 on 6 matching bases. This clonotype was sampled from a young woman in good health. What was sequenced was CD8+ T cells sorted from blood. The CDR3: CASSAWTDWETQYF. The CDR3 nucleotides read TGTGCCAGCAGCGCTTGGACAGATTGGGAGACCCAGTACTTC.